This T cell receptor (beta chain) was sequenced in a study of CD8 T cells in ankylosing spondylitis. Study outcomes and limitations: In reactive arthritis synovial fluid and blood, some motif variants had been reported before.

This clonotype came up a few times. Its antigen is not identified. V dropped 7 bases and J dropped 6 bases, with 16 bases sitting between them. Germline values: CDR1 SQVTM, CDR2 ANQGSEA. The CDR3 totals 12 residues. Scientists made TCR beta libraries using quantitative 5'-RACE with molecular barcodes. TCRdb recomputed calls from the 5' RACE reads with MiXCR, one row per CDR3 protein. The table records about 200,000 distinct CDR3 sequences, more than 25% of them present only once. The receptor comes from a male donor with ankylosing spondylitis or in good health (not recorded which). Material for sequencing was blood, either unsorted or a sorted T cell fraction (not recorded which). V and J are TRBV29-1 and TRBJ2-7, with a weak D call TRBD2 (5 bases). DNA for the CDR3: TGCAGCGCCCGAGGGTCACCAGGCGAGCAGTACTTC. The encoded protein is CSARGSPGEQYF.